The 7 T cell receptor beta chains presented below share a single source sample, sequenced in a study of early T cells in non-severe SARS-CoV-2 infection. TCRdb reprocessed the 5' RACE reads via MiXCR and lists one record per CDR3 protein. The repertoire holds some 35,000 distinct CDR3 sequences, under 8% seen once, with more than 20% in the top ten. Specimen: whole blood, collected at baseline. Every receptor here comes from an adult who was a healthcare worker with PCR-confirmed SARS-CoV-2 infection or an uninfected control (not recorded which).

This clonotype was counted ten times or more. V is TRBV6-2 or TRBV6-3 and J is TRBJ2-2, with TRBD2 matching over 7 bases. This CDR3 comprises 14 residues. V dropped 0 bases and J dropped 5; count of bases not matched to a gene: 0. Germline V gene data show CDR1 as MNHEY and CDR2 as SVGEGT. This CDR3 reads CASSYSRETGELFF. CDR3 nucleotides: TGTGCCAGCAGTTACTCGCGGGAGACCGGGGAGCTGTTTTTT.

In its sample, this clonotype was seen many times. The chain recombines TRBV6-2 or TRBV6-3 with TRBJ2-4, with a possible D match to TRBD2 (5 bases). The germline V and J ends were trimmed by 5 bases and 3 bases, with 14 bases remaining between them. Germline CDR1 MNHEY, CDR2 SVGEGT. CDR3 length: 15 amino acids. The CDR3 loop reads CASSGYGEGKNIQYF. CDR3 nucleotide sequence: TGTGCCAGCAGTGGATACGGAGAGGGCAAAAACATTCAGTACTTC.

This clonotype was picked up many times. The CDR3 DNA reads as TGTGCCAGCAGCTTAAATATTGAGACCCAGTACTTC. It is translated as CASSLNIETQYF. The rearrangement joins TRBV7-9 to TRBJ2-5, with unresolved D. CDR1 is SEHNR, CDR2 FQNEAQ, per germline (reference sequence). The CDR3 is 12 residues long. Trimming took off 2 bases at V and 5 bases at J, with 6 bases between the two ends.

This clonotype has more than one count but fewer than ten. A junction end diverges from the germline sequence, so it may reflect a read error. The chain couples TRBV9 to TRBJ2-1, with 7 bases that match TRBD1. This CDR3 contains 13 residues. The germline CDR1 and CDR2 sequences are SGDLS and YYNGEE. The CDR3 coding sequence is TGTGCCAGTAGCGTAGAGGGGGCGACAGGGCGGTTCTTC. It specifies CASSVEGATGRFF.

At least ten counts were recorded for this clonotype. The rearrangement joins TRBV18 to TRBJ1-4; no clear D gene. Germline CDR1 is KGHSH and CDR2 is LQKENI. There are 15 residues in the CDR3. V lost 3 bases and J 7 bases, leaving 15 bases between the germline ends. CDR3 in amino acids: CASSPSEGLGEKLFF. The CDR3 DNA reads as TGTGCCAGCTCACCTTCCGAAGGACTTGGTGAAAAACTGTTTTTT.

The CDR3 nucleotides are TGTGCCAGCAGTCTTCGGGCCAACTACGAGCAGTACTTC. Amino acid sequence: CASSLRANYEQYF. The chain uses TRBV12-3 or TRBV12-4 and TRBJ2-7; D gene unclear. The V end was cut by 5 bases, the J end by 3 bases, with 11 bases between. This CDR3 is built from 13 residues.

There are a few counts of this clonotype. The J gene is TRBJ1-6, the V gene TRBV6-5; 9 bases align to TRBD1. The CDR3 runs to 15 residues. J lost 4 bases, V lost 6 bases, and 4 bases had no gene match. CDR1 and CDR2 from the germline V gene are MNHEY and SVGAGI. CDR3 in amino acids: CASRSGQGYNSPLHF. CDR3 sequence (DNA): TGTGCCAGCAGGTCGGGACAGGGATATAATTCACCCCTCCACTTT.